This T cell receptor (beta chain) comes out of a study of blood T cell repertoires in COVID-19. TCRdb keeps only in-frame clones here, not all; method: immunoSEQ multiplex PCR. The sample records about 300,000 clones, roughly 91% being singletons. CDR1 is SGHKS and CDR2 is YYEKEE in the germline V gene (reference sequence). The V segment lost 0 bases and the J segment 4 bases; nucleotides outside the gene matches: 3. The CDR3 runs 15 residues. This rearrangement joins TRBV5-5 to TRBJ2-1, with TRBD2 identical over 8 bases. Sequenced input: peripheral blood. The TCR originated in a woman in her thirties with COVID-19, enrolled during active disease. CDR3 protein: CASSLDGGRYNEQFF. The CDR3 region has the DNA TGTGCCAGCAGCTTGGACGGCGGGAGGTACAATGAGCAGTTCTTC. Looking up the rest from reference TRBV5-5 and TRBJ2-1 gives the full variable domain: DAGVTQSPTHLIKTRGQQVTLRCSPISGHKSVSWYQQVLGQGPQFIFQYYEKEERGRGNFPDRFSARQFPNYSSELNVNALLLGDSALYLCASSLDGGRYNEQFFGPGTRLTVL.